Following are 26 T cell receptor beta chains from one sample sequenced in a study of OX40 agonist ivuxolimab in advanced cancers. Assay used: immunoSEQ multiplex PCR; TCRdb lists only in-frame clones, some missing. The sample records tens of thousands of clones, more than 80% being singletons. This sample comprised CD4+ or CD8+ T cells sorted from blood, obtained in a trial of the OX40 agonist ivuxolimab. All receptors come from an adult with an advanced solid tumor such as melanoma, head and neck, liver or kidney cancer.

Only one count was recorded for this clone. The rearrangement links TRBV7-2 to TRBJ1-4, with TRBD1 as a possible D gene (5 bases). There are 15 residues in the CDR3. V dropped 5 bases and J dropped 3 bases, with 13 bases sitting between them. Germline values: CDR1 SGHTA, CDR2 FQGNSA. The CDR3 loop is CASSPGVVANEKLFF. The CDR3 DNA follows: TGTGCCAGCAGCCCGGGGGTCGTGGCTAATGAAAAACTGTTTTTT. Drawing the rest from reference TRBV7-2 and TRBJ1-4, the complete variable domain is GAGVSQSPSNKVTEKGKDVELRCDPISGHTALYWYRQSLGQGLEFLIYFQGNSAPDKSGLPSDRFSAERTGGSVSTLTIQRTQQEDSAVYLCASSPGVVANEKLFFGSGTQLSVL.

About this clone: It is unclear where the CDR3 begins or ends on the DNA, so no DNA is shown, and the CDR3 is as TCRdb lists it. The chain is built from TRBV5-4 and TRBJ2-1; no DNA check was done on the table's D call, TRBD2. The CDR3 is 15 amino acids in total, end residues counted. Germline V gene data show CDR1 as SGHNT and CDR2 as YYREEE (reference sequence). The CDR3 sequence is CASSFGPGLYNEQFF.

The genes are TRBV19 and TRBJ1-4, with D possibly being TRBD1 (5 bases). Trimming left V 6 bases short and J 1 base short, with 6 bases between. The CDR3 consists of 13 residues. In germline, CDR1 is LNHDA, CDR2 SQIVND (reference sequence). The CDR3 DNA reads as TGTGCCAGTAGGCAGGGAACTAATGAAAAACTGTTTTTT. This gives the protein CASRQGTNEKLFF.

The chain couples TRBV10-2 to TRBJ2-5, with D unclear. Germline V CDR1 and CDR2: WSHSY, SAAADI. The germline V and J ends were trimmed by 3 bases and 5 bases, with 10 bases remaining between them. The CDR3 contains 13 residues. CDR3 DNA: TGCGCCAGCAGTGAAAACGAGAAGGAGACCCAGTACTTC. It is translated as CASSENEKETQYF.

The V gene is TRBV29-1, the J gene TRBJ2-1, with D uncertain. The germline V and J ends were trimmed by 2 bases and 8 bases, with 16 bases remaining between them. The CDR3 is 14 amino acids. CDR1 and CDR2 (germline): SQVTM, ANQGSEA. The CDR3 bases are TGCAGCGTTGAACTGGCTGTCTCCGTCGATGAGCAGTTCTTC. This gives the protein CSVELAVSVDEQFF.

The V gene is TRBV6-1, the J gene TRBJ2-1; 9 nucleotides match TRBD2. The CDR3 length is 14 residues. In germline, CDR1 is MNHNS, CDR2 SASEGT. J was trimmed by 3 bases and V by 6 bases; bases with no gene match: 3. Written as DNA, the CDR3 is TGTGCCAGCAGGACTAGCGGTTACTACAATGAGCAGTTCTTC. It translates to CASRTSGYYNEQFF.

The chain uses TRBV6-5 and TRBJ2-7; the match to TRBD1 covers 11 bases. The junction had 2 bases not matched to a gene; V was cut back by 4 bases and J by 6 bases. CDR1 and CDR2 from the germline V gene are MNHEY and SVGAGI. The CDR3 covers 13 residues. The CDR3 protein is CASSSGTGGEQYF. CDR3 in DNA: TGTGCCAGCAGTTCCGGGACAGGGGGCGAGCAGTACTTC.

Regarding this clone: The same CDR3 is also encoded by other DNA sequences in this sample. The chain recombines TRBV7-9 with TRBJ2-7; D possibly corresponds to TRBD1 (5 bases). Germline CDR1 is SEHNR and CDR2 is FQNEAQ (reference sequence). This CDR3 spans 13 amino acids. V dropped 5 bases and J dropped 1 base, with 9 bases sitting between them. CDR3 sequence (DNA): TGTGCCAGCAGCCCGACAGCTTCCTACGAGCAGTACTTC. Residues: CASSPTASYEQYF.

The chain carries TRBV10-3 and TRBJ2-2; D is possibly TRBD1 or TRBD2 (5 bases each). Germline V gene lookup returns CDR1 ENHRY and CDR2 SYGVKD. The CDR3 is 16 amino acids. Trimming removed 1 base from V and 0 bases from J, with 9 bases in between. The CDR3 loop is CAISEFGAANTGELFF. The CDR3 DNA follows: TGTGCCATCAGTGAGTTCGGGGCCGCGAACACCGGGGAGCTGTTTTTT.

This chain links TRBV4-1 with TRBJ2-7, with 8 bases aligning to TRBD1. Unmatched junction bases numbered 9, after V lost 2 bases and J lost 6 bases. Germline values: CDR1 MGHRA, CDR2 YSYEKL. This CDR3 comprises 15 residues. CDR3 loop: CASSQPGTGGAEQYF. The CDR3 DNA is TGCGCCAGCAGCCAACCCGGGACAGGCGGTGCCGAGCAGTACTTC.

The chain carries TRBV2 and TRBJ2-7; D is possibly TRBD1 (5 bases). Germline V gene lookup returns CDR1 SNHLY and CDR2 FYNNEI. The CDR3 covers 12 residues. The V gene lost 11 bases and the J gene lost 3 bases, with 14 bases spanning the gap. The CDR3 DNA follows: TGTGCCGTCAGGGTTCGGAGCTACGAGCAGTACTTC. Encoded protein: CAVRVRSYEQYF.

V and J are TRBV30 and TRBJ2-1; no reliable D call. V was trimmed by 1 base and J by 3 bases, leaving 7 bases between them. This CDR3 has 13 residues. Germline V gene sequence: CDR1 GTSNPN, CDR2 SVGIG (reference sequence). CDR3 sequence reads: CAWSGNNYNEQFF. In DNA, the CDR3 is TGTGCCTGGAGTGGGAATAACTACAATGAGCAGTTCTTC.

The V gene is TRBV7-9, the J gene TRBJ1-2, with no clear D. CDR3 size: 15 residues. The germline V gene encodes CDR1 SEHNR and CDR2 FQNEAQ (reference sequence). V lost 1 base and J 3 bases, leaving 12 bases between the germline ends. CDR3 in DNA: TGTGCCAGCAGCTTAGGTCCGAGCCCGGACTATGGCTACACCTTC. Its protein product is CASSLGPSPDYGYTF.

The V gene is TRBV10-3, the J gene TRBJ1-1, with TRBD1 matching 9 bases. CDR1 is ENHRY, CDR2 SYGVKD, per germline. The V and J ends lost 8 bases and 6 bases, in that order; junction bases with no gene match: 10. The length of the CDR3 is 14 residues. The CDR3 DNA reads as TGTGCCATCGCGGGACAGGGAGGGTACGCTGAAGCTTTCTTT. Translating gives CAIAGQGGYAEAFF.

In its sample, this clone was seen once. The CDR3 here is CASSLDRGADHNYGYTF. The CDR3 coding sequence is TGTGCCAGCAGCTTAGACAGGGGGGCTGACCATAACTATGGCTACACCTTC. The gene calls are TRBV7-2 and TRBJ1-2; 8 bases align to TRBD1. The CDR3 is 17 residues long. Germline CDR1 is SGHTA and CDR2 is FQGNSA. The J segment lost 1 base and the V segment lost 1 base, leaving 8 bases of the junction unmatched.

The chain links TRBV29-1 to TRBJ2-7; possibly TRBD1 or TRBD2 for D (5 bases each). The CDR3 loop spans 12 amino acids. The germline V and J ends were trimmed by 6 bases and 3 bases, with 12 bases remaining between them. Germline CDR1 SQVTM, CDR2 ANQGSEA. The CDR3 protein is CSVEGQYYEQYF. The CDR3 DNA reads as TGCAGCGTAGAGGGGCAGTACTACGAGCAGTACTTC.

V usage is TRBV5-6 and J usage is TRBJ2-3, with TRBD1 identical over 9 bases. V dropped 0 bases and J dropped 8; count of bases not matched to a gene: 1. Looked up from germline, CDR1 is SGHDT and CDR2 is YYEEEE. CDR3 length equals 13 residues. The CDR3 DNA is TGTGCCAGCAGCTTGGACAGGGGGCTTACGCAGTATTTT. Residues: CASSLDRGLTQYF.

The V gene is TRBV7-3, the J gene TRBJ2-2; D is ambiguous. Trimming left V 1 base short and J 6 bases short, with 9 bases between. CDR3 size: 14 residues. Germline V gene lookup returns CDR1 SGHTA and CDR2 FQGTGA. The CDR3 region is CASSLRGGAGELFF. CDR3 nucleotides: TGTGCCAGCAGCTTAAGGGGTGGGGCCGGGGAGCTGTTTTTT.

V is TRBV27 and J is TRBJ1-2; 8 bases are shared with TRBD1. The CDR3 is made up of 14 amino acids. The germline gives CDR1 MNHEY, CDR2 SMNVEV (reference sequence). The junction had 7 bases not matched to a gene; V was cut back by 6 bases and J by 4 bases. CDR3 in DNA: TGTGCCAGCAGCTCGGACAGGGCCCGCTATGGCTACACCTTC. Its translation is CASSSDRARYGYTF.

The genes are TRBV5-1 and TRBJ2-3; D gene unclear. The V and J ends lost 0 bases and 0 bases respectively, with 14 bases between them. CDR1 SGHRS and CDR2 YFSETQ come from the germline V gene. This CDR3 is 17 amino acids long. The CDR3 DNA reads TGCGCCAGCAGCTTGGATCCTGGCGGCACTAGCACAGATACGCAGTATTTT. It codes for CASSLDPGGTSTDTQYF.

This rearrangement joins TRBV19 to TRBJ2-7, with 9 bases identical to TRBD1. The CDR3 has 12 amino acids. Germline V lookup: CDR1 LNHDA, CDR2 SQIVND (reference sequence). Here the CDR3 reads CATGTGSYEQYF. CDR3 nucleotides: TGTGCTACCGGGACAGGGTCCTACGAGCAGTACTTC.

A single count supports this clone. This chain links TRBV25-1 with TRBJ2-2; D gene unclear. The CDR3 runs to 15 residues. V dropped 5 bases and J dropped 2 bases, with 12 bases sitting between them. Germline assignment: CDR1 MGHDK and CDR2 SYGVNS. CDR3 coding DNA: TGTGCCAGCAGTCCAACGTCGACCAACACCGGGGAGCTGTTTTTT. It is translated as CASSPTSTNTGELFF.

In this sample, this clone turned up once. This chain connects TRBV6-1 to TRBJ2-1; 8 positions match TRBD2. Looked up from germline, CDR1 is MNHNS and CDR2 is SASEGT. V dropped 0 bases and J dropped 3; count of bases not matched to a gene: 4. The CDR3 contains 16 residues. The DNA for the CDR3 is TGTGCCAGCAGTGAAGCGTCAGCGGGGGACTACAATGAGCAGTTCTTC. This codes for CASSEASAGDYNEQFF.

This rearrangement joins TRBV2 to TRBJ2-2; D gene ambiguous. The CDR3 contains 11 residues. The V gene's germline CDR1 is SNHLY and CDR2 FYNNEI. The germline V and J ends were trimmed by 6 bases and 6 bases, with 5 bases remaining between them. DNA for the CDR3: TGTGCCAGCAGGGTGGCCGGGGAGCTGTTTTTT. Encoded protein: CASRVAGELFF.

The chain joins TRBV2 to TRBJ2-5; 7 positions agree with TRBD1. Per the germline V gene, CDR1 is SNHLY and CDR2 is FYNNEI. J gave up 0 bases and V 5 bases, and 9 bases lay outside the gene matches. This CDR3 comprises 16 residues. In DNA form, the CDR3 reads TGTGCCAGCAGTAAGACAGGGAAACTGTACCAAGAGACCCAGTACTTC. Its translation is CASSKTGKLYQETQYF.

This rearrangement joins TRBV29-1 to TRBJ2-5; 14 nucleotides align to TRBD2. The J segment lost 5 bases and the V segment lost 6 bases, leaving 8 bases of the junction unmatched. Germline V gives CDR1 SQVTM, CDR2 ANQGSEA. This CDR3 has 15 residues. For the CDR3, the DNA is TGCAGCGTCTTTGGGACTAGCGGGAGTGGGGAGACCCAGTACTTC. The encoded protein is CSVFGTSGSGETQYF. Based on the CDR3 plus reference TRBV29-1 and TRBJ2-5, the full variable domain is SAVISQKPSRDICQRGTSLTIQCQVDSQVTMMFWYRQQPGQSLTLIATANQGSEATYESGFVIDKFPISRPNLTFSTLTVSNMSPEDSSIYLCSVFGTSGSGETQYFGPGTRLLVL.